Listed below are T cell receptor beta chains from one sample, sequenced in a study of T-cell memory formation after mild COVID-19. Via MiXCR, TCRdb re-called the 5' RACE reads, giving one row per CDR3 protein. This sample has about 470,000 distinct CDR3 sequences, with approximately 23% found just once. The sequencing input was PBMCs or a T cell subset sorted from them (not recorded which). The receptors stem from an adult woman who had mild COVID-19 (a few samples of this study predate the infection). Cell type and time point are not known. CDR3s include the opening cysteine and the closing phenylalanine or tryptophan. The order of the fields is V gene, clone size, D gene, J gene, CDR3 protein. A D gene is named only where the DNA matches it firmly. Not every row has a clone size; where given, it reads once, few, many or a size class.

TRBV11-2	many	.	TRBJ2-1	CASSLLGATSSYNEQFF
TRBV9	.	TRBD1	TRBJ2-7	CASSETGGTAEQYF
TRBV6-1	few	.	TRBJ2-7	CASSEGRKVGNF
TRBV9	few	TRBD2	TRBJ2-1	CASSVAGEGLPYNEQFF
TRBV7-2	.	.	TRBJ1-1	CASSRLGVEAFF
TRBV7-9	few	.	TRBJ1-2	CASSLAEGYGYTF
TRBV18	many	.	TRBJ1-3	CASSPTGGPNSGNTIYF
TRBV30	.	.	TRBJ2-3	CAWSARTDTQYF
TRBV15	few	.	TRBJ2-1	CATSRDWGDEQFF
TRBV6-5	few	TRBD2	TRBJ2-7	CASSSGTSGVYEQYF
TRBV12-3/TRBV12-4	.	.	TRBJ2-7	CASSLGSGPYEQYF
TRBV27	few	.	TRBJ2-3	CASRYPNTDTQYF
TRBV21-1	many	.	TRBJ2-1	CASNGTAFNEQFF
TRBV27	.	TRBD1	TRBJ1-2	CASSPPGQVFDGYTF
TRBV21-1	.	.	TRBJ1-5	CASSKVSRGGGQPQHF
TRBV19	few	TRBD2	TRBJ2-1	CASSITSGLYNEQFF
TRBV13	.	TRBD2	TRBJ2-3	CASSSGRGTDTQYF
TRBV9	.	.	TRBJ2-3	CASSAYLAPITDTQYF
TRBV20-1	many	.	TRBJ1-2	CSALGPPPVYGYTF
TRBV6-2/TRBV6-3	few	.	TRBJ1-1	CASRRGTTSATKKHTEAFF
TRBV7-9	few	.	TRBJ1-1	CASSLEAPRNTEAFF
TRBV7-2	.	TRBD2	TRBJ2-7	CASSLGGSGRNEQYF
TRBV24-1	.	.	TRBJ1-2	CATSGKNGYTF
TRBV10-3	few	TRBD2	TRBJ2-7	CAIRLAGGPYEQYF
TRBV9	few	.	TRBJ1-2	CASSADLLGYTF
TRBV5-1	.	.	TRBJ2-5	CASSLGLVLVETQYF
TRBV13	.	.	TRBJ2-1	CASSFMTGTAYNEQFF
TRBV6-2/TRBV6-3	.	TRBD2	TRBJ2-5	CASSYSTAGGPETQYF
TRBV7-6	.	.	TRBJ2-2	CASSLSRLINTGELFF
TRBV14	few	.	TRBJ2-7	CASSLDAGTDPYEQYF
TRBV29-1	few	TRBD1	TRBJ1-1	CSVDSTGANTEAFF
TRBV27	.	TRBD1	TRBJ2-7	CASSTLTGVSYEQYF
TRBV12-3/TRBV12-4	few	.	TRBJ1-6	CASSPGTSSPLHF
TRBV4-1	.	.	TRBJ1-5	CASSQEGIQPQHF
TRBV14	few	.	TRBJ2-5	CASSQDPPETQYF
TRBV11-2	.	.	TRBJ1-1	CASSLDHPLTTGNTEAFF
TRBV14	few	.	TRBJ2-7	CASSLWGSYEQYF
TRBV5-1	few	TRBD2	TRBJ2-2	CASSPHPGSGSFTGELFF
TRBV6-2/TRBV6-3	few	TRBD2	TRBJ2-7	CASDWTSGSGEQYF